A single sample is the source of the 13 T cell receptor beta chains below, sequenced in a study of cytomegalovirus exposure and HLA in healthy donors. Both 60 Vbeta primers and 13 Jbeta primers went into the PCR. The data were produced by immunoSEQ multiplex PCR, yet TCRdb's version contains in-frame clones alone and is incomplete. The record lists 50,000 to 80,000 clones, of which the ten most abundant hold 3.6%. The source material was PBMCs. The receptor source for this set is a woman younger than 35 in good health and CMV-seronegative.

This chain uses TRBV5-6 with TRBJ1-5; 11 bases match TRBD1. The CDR3 is 17 residues long. Germline V gives CDR1 SGHDT, CDR2 YYEEEE. J was trimmed by 5 bases and V by 3 bases; bases with no gene match: 10. CDR3 amino acids: CASSWGRADRGHQPQHF. The DNA for the CDR3 is TGTGCCAGCAGCTGGGGGCGTGCGGACAGGGGGCATCAGCCCCAGCATTTT.

The chain is built from TRBV5-1 and TRBJ2-7; 7 bases align to TRBD1. J gave up 3 bases and V 2 bases, and 5 bases lay outside the gene matches. The CDR3 extends over 14 amino acids. Germline V gives CDR1 SGHRS, CDR2 YFSETQ. The CDR3 sequence: CASSFLGQNYEQYF. The DNA of the CDR3 is TGCGCCAGCAGCTTTTTGGGACAGAACTACGAGCAGTACTTC.

The V call is TRBV29-1, the J call TRBJ2-1, with 7 bases aligning to TRBD2. The length of the CDR3 is 14 residues. The germline CDR1 and CDR2 sequences are SQVTM and ANQGSEA. The V and J ends lost 4 bases and 0 bases, in that order; junction bases with no gene match: 3. The CDR3 DNA reads TGCAGCGTTGGAGCTAGCGGCTCCTACAATGAGCAGTTCTTC. Translating it yields CSVGASGSYNEQFF.

Concerning this clone: The junction departs from germline at one end; a sequencing error may be responsible. This same CDR3 is encoded by further DNA sequences in the sample. The V gene is TRBV30, the J gene TRBJ1-6, with D uncertain. CDR3 length equals 15 residues. The germline V gene encodes CDR1 GTSNPN and CDR2 SVGIG (reference sequence). The CDR3 loop reads CAWSASPGGGSPLHF. The DNA of the CDR3 is TGTGCCTGGAGTGCCTCGCCGGGAGGAGGTTCACCCCTACACTTT. Using reference TRBV30 and TRBJ1-6 for the parts outside the CDR3, the full variable domain is SQTIHQWPATLVQPVGSPLSLECTVEGTSNPNLYWYRQAAGRGLQLLFYSVGIGQISSEVPQNLSASRPQDRQFILSSKKLLLSDSGFYLCAWSASPGGGSPLHFGNGTRLTVT.

The genes are TRBV19 and TRBJ2-7, with D tentatively TRBD1 (6 bases). Trimming pared 6 bases from V and 3 bases from J, leaving 12 bases between. In germline, CDR1 is LNHDA, CDR2 SQIVND (reference sequence). The length of the CDR3 is 13 residues. The CDR3 is CASSETGGYEQYF. The CDR3 nucleotides read TGTGCCAGTAGCGAGACAGGAGGCTACGAGCAGTACTTC.

The CDR3 protein is CASSEPLRTDTQYF. Written as DNA, the CDR3 is TGTGCCAGCAGTGAACCACTACGCACAGATACGCAGTATTTT. The chain combines TRBV25-1 with TRBJ2-3, with D uncertain. The CDR3 sequence is 14 residues long. Germline assignment: CDR1 MGHDK and CDR2 SYGVNS. V lost 2 bases, J lost 1 base, and 7 bases lay in between.

The genes are TRBV7-3 and TRBJ2-5, with D possibly TRBD2 on 5 matching bases. The ends were cut back, 2 bases at V and 5 bases at J, with 15 bases in the middle. CDR3 length equals 15 residues. CDR1 is SGHTA, CDR2 FQGTGA, per germline. CDR3 coding DNA: TGTGCCAGCAGCTTATCGGGCGGTAGCGCGGAGACCCAGTACTTC. Protein product: CASSLSGGSAETQYF.

The chain has TRBV30 and TRBJ2-3; 16 bases line up with TRBD2. CDR1 and CDR2 (germline): GTSNPN, SVGIG (reference sequence). The V gene end was trimmed by 8 bases and the J gene end by 4 bases; junction bases not matched to a gene: 6. CDR3 size: 15 residues. The CDR3 bases are TGTGCCGGGGGACTAGCGGGGGGGCGACCAGATACGCAGTATTTT. Protein product: CAGGLAGGRPDTQYF. Filled out from reference TRBV30 and TRBJ2-3, the complete variable domain reads SQTIHQWPATLVQPVGSPLSLECTVEGTSNPNLYWYRQAAGRGLQLLFYSVGIGQISSEVPQNLSASRPQDRQFILSSKKLLLSDSGFYLCAGGLAGGRPDTQYFGPGTRLTVL.

The chain uses TRBV4-1 and TRBJ1-2; 8 bases line up with TRBD1. The CDR3 spans 15 residues. Germline V gene lookup returns CDR1 MGHRA and CDR2 YSYEKL. V was clipped by 5 bases and J by 1 base; unmatched bases: 6. The CDR3 reads CASSSTGAVNYGYTF. In DNA, the CDR3 is TGCGCCAGCAGCTCGACAGGGGCCGTTAACTATGGCTACACCTTC.

CDR3 bases: TGTGCCAGCAGCATACTCTCGACAGGGCGCTACACCTTC. This codes for CASSILSTGRYTF. The chain employs TRBV5-5 and TRBJ1-2, with 7 bases matching TRBD1. Germline V gives CDR1 SGHKS, CDR2 YYEKEE (reference sequence). V dropped 4 bases and J dropped 9; count of bases not matched to a gene: 9. The length of the CDR3 is 13 residues.

The rearrangement links TRBV19 to TRBJ1-2, with a possible D match to TRBD1 (5 bases). V lost 4 bases to trimming and J lost 8 bases, with 11 bases between them. CDR3 length: 12 residues. The germline CDR1 and CDR2 sequences are LNHDA and SQIVND (reference sequence). The CDR3 bases are TGTGCCAGTAGTACAGGGCTGCGGGGCTACACCTTC. Protein: CASSTGLRGYTF.

The chain links TRBV6-5 to TRBJ2-7, with D perhaps TRBD2 (5 bases). Germline V CDR1 and CDR2: MNHEY, SVGAGI. Trimming took off 10 bases at V and 6 bases at J, with 19 bases between the two ends. This CDR3 comprises 13 residues. CDR3: CATHTRDVGEQYF. CDR3 sequence (DNA): TGTGCCACCCATACGAGGGATGTGGGCGAGCAGTACTTC.

The rearrangement joins TRBV28 to TRBJ2-3, with 9 bases that match TRBD1. With V trimmed by 3 bases and J by 3 bases, 4 bases remained unmatched. The CDR3 covers 15 residues. From germline, CDR1 is MDHEN and CDR2 SYDVKM. This chain's CDR3 is CASSFLTGGTDTQYF. In DNA form, the CDR3 reads TGTGCCAGCAGTTTTTTGACAGGGGGGACAGATACGCAGTATTTT.